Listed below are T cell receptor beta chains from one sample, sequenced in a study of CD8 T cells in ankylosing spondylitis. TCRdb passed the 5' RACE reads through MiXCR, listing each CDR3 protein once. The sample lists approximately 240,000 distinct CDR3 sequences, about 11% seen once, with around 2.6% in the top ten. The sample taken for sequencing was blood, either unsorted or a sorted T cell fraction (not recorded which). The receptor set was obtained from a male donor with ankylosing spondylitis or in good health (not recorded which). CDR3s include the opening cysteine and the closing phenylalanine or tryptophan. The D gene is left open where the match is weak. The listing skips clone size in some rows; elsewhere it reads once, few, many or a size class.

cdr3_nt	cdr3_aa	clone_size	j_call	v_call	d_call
TGTGCCATCAGTACCACCGGTTCTGGGGCCAACGTCCTGACTTTC	CAISTTGSGANVLTF	many	TRBJ2-6	TRBV10-3	-
TGCAGTGCTAGAGAACCTCGGGACGGCGGGGACGAGCAGTACTTC	CSAREPRDGGDEQYF	many	TRBJ2-7	TRBV20-1	-
TGTGCCAGCAGCCCGGGACTCACCGGCTACACCTTC	CASSPGLTGYTF	few	TRBJ1-2	TRBV5-6	-
TGCGCCAGCAGCTTCGGGGGAAACGCGAACACCGGGGAGCTGTTTTTT	CASSFGGNANTGELFF	many	TRBJ2-2	TRBV5-1	-
TGTGCCAGCAGCTCGGAGAGCACAGATACGCAGTATTTT	CASSSESTDTQYF	many	TRBJ2-3	TRBV9	-
TGTGCCAGCAGCTCTCCCCGACGATCCGGGACTAGCGGGTCCTACAATGAGCAGTTCTTC	CASSSPRRSGTSGSYNEQFF	many	TRBJ2-1	TRBV11-1	TRBD2
TGTGCCAGCAGTTTGACTCGCTCCTACGAGCAGTACTTC	CASSLTRSYEQYF	many	TRBJ2-7	TRBV12-3/TRBV12-4	-
TGTGCCAGGACGCCTATGAACACTGAAGCTTTCTTT	CARTPMNTEAFF	few	TRBJ1-1	TRBV21-1	-
TGTGCCACCAGCAGAGTCGGTGGAGGGCGGTCAGGTGAGCAGTTCTTC	CATSRVGGGRSGEQFF	many	TRBJ2-1	TRBV15	-
TGTGCCAGCAGCCCTACAGGGGGCTTCGGGGACACTGAAGCTTTCTTT	CASSPTGGFGDTEAFF	-	TRBJ1-1	TRBV7-9	TRBD1
TGCAGCGTTGACGGGACTAGCGGGAGCAATGAGCAGTTCTTC	CSVDGTSGSNEQFF	many	TRBJ2-1	TRBV29-1	TRBD2
TGTGCCAGCAGCTCGTCCCGCACAGGGGGAACTGAAGCTTTCTTT	CASSSSRTGGTEAFF	few	TRBJ1-1	TRBV7-9	TRBD1
TGCGCCAGCAGCTTGGAACGGGGCTTTAGTGAGCAGTACTTC	CASSLERGFSEQYF	many	TRBJ2-7	TRBV5-1	-
TGTGCCAGCAGTGACGGGGGGTATAGCAATCAGCCCCAGCATTTT	CASSDGGYSNQPQHF	many	TRBJ1-5	TRBV25-1	-
TGTGCCTGGAGGGCCGGCGCTAACGCCTACGAGCAGTACTTC	CAWRAGANAYEQYF	-	TRBJ2-7	TRBV30	-
TGTGCCAGCAGTCGGATGCAGGGAGAATCCTACAATGAGCAGTTCTTC	CASSRMQGESYNEQFF	many	TRBJ2-1	TRBV11-2	-
TGTGCCAGCAGCCAAGAATATCCCTTGGGAGATACGCAGTATTTT	CASSQEYPLGDTQYF	many	TRBJ2-3	TRBV3-1	-
TGTGCCAGCACCATCGGACTAGCGGGTTACAATGAGCAGTTCTTC	CASTIGLAGYNEQFF	many	TRBJ2-1	TRBV12-3/TRBV12-4	TRBD2
TGTGCCAGCAGCGTAGACAACATTCAGTACTTC	CASSVDNIQYF	many	TRBJ2-4	TRBV9	-
TGTGCCAGCAGCCCCTCGAGGGAATACAATGAGCAGTTCTTC	CASSPSREYNEQFF	many	TRBJ2-1	TRBV3-1	-
TGCGCCAGCAGCTTGGGAGCTGACAATCAGCCCCAGCATTTT	CASSLGADNQPQHF	many	TRBJ1-5	TRBV5-1	-
TGTGCCATCAGAAGCGGTCCCGGGACTAGCGGGGACGAGCAGTACTTC	CAIRSGPGTSGDEQYF	many	TRBJ2-7	TRBV10-3	TRBD2
TGTGCCAGCACCTCCTTGGGGACTCCATATGGCTACACCTTC	CASTSLGTPYGYTF	many	TRBJ1-2	TRBV5-5	-
TGCAGCGCCGGAGACCCGGGACAGCGCCGGGGCTACACCTTC	CSAGDPGQRRGYTF	many	TRBJ1-2	TRBV29-1	TRBD1
TGCGCCAGCAGCTTGGGGGACAGGGTCCACGAGCAGTACTTC	CASSLGDRVHEQYF	many	TRBJ2-7	TRBV5-1	TRBD1
TGTGCCAGCAGTTTAGGAGGGGGCGACACCGGGGAGCTGTTTTTT	CASSLGGGDTGELFF	many	TRBJ2-2	TRBV12-3/TRBV12-4	TRBD1
TGTGCCAGCAGCCCCCCAGGCACCTCATACAATGAGCAGTTCTTC	CASSPPGTSYNEQFF	many	TRBJ2-1	TRBV3-1	-
TGTGCCAGCAGCCCCAGGACCAGTAGGGAGGATACGCAGTATTTT	CASSPRTSREDTQYF	many	TRBJ2-3	TRBV4-2	-
TGCAGTGCTGGGCAGGGGATATCCTACGAGCAGTACTTC	CSAGQGISYEQYF	many	TRBJ2-7	TRBV20-1	-
TGCAGTGCTGGGCGCCCACAGGGGGACACTGAAGCTTTCTTT	CSAGRPQGDTEAFF	few	TRBJ1-1	TRBV20-1	TRBD1
TGCGCCAGCAGCTCGACAGTCGACTATGGCTACACCTTC	CASSSTVDYGYTF	many	TRBJ1-2	TRBV5-1	-
TGCAGTGCATACTACAGTCCGGGGACCTCGTATGAAAAACTGTTTTTT	CSAYYSPGTSYEKLFF	many	TRBJ1-4	TRBV20-1	-
TGCGCCAGCAGCTTGCGGGTTGGGGCCTTCTACGAGCAGTACTTC	CASSLRVGAFYEQYF	many	TRBJ2-7	TRBV5-1	-
TGTGCCAGCAGCTTAGCGCGAAGGAACTCTGGAAACACCATATATTTT	CASSLARRNSGNTIYF	-	TRBJ1-3	TRBV7-2	-
TGCAGCGTTGAAGGTCAGGACAGGGGATTCACCGGGGAGCTGTTTTTT	CSVEGQDRGFTGELFF	many	TRBJ2-2	TRBV29-1	TRBD1
TGTGCCAGCAAGGTGGACTGGAACACTGAAGCTTTCTTT	CASKVDWNTEAFF	-	TRBJ1-1	TRBV6-2/TRBV6-3	-
TGTGCCACCAGCAGGAAACTACAGGCTAACTATGGCTACACCTTC	CATSRKLQANYGYTF	many	TRBJ1-2	TRBV15	-
TGTGCCACCAGCAGAGATCCAGGGGGAGGTACTGAAGCTTTCTTT	CATSRDPGGGTEAFF	many	TRBJ1-1	TRBV15	TRBD1
TGTGCCAGCAGCTTAAGGCACCTTAGCACAGATACGCAGTATTTT	CASSLRHLSTDTQYF	many	TRBJ2-3	TRBV5-6	-
TGTGCCAGCAGCTTAGATTTGGGACAGAGTAATTCACCCCTCCACTTT	CASSLDLGQSNSPLHF	-	TRBJ1-6	TRBV7-9	TRBD1
TGTGCCAGCAGTAAACCGGATTCACCCCTCCACTTT	CASSKPDSPLHF	many	TRBJ1-6	TRBV5-4	-
TGCGCCAGCAGCTTGGATAGTAGGGAGACCCAGTACTTC	CASSLDSRETQYF	many	TRBJ2-5	TRBV5-1	-
TGTGCCAGCAGCTTAGCGCGGGACGGGTTCACAGATACGCAGTATTTT	CASSLARDGFTDTQYF	-	TRBJ2-3	TRBV7-2	-
TGTGCCCCCAAAGGTACAGCGCCTAGATTTAACACTGAAGCTTTCTTT	CAPKGTAPRFNTEAFF	many	TRBJ1-1	TRBV21-1	-
TGTGCCAGTACCCAAGGTGGCAGTTTGAACTACAATGAGCAGTTCTTC	CASTQGGSLNYNEQFF	few	TRBJ2-1	TRBV19	-
TGCGCCAGCAGCTTGGGGCCCACAGTCCTCAATGAGCAGTTCTTC	CASSLGPTVLNEQFF	many	TRBJ2-1	TRBV5-1	-
TGCGCCAGCAAGGGTCGTCAGGGCAGCCAAGAGACCCAGTACTTC	CASKGRQGSQETQYF	many	TRBJ2-5	TRBV5-1	-
TGTGCCACCTCCTGGACTAGCACAGATACGCAGTATTTT	CATSWTSTDTQYF	many	TRBJ2-3	TRBV12-3/TRBV12-4	-
TGTGCCAGCAGCTCCGTTGGAGGAGGTGATACGCAGTATTTT	CASSSVGGGDTQYF	few	TRBJ2-3	TRBV7-2	-
TGTGCCAGCAGTCATCCCCCCATATCTGGGGCCAACGTCCTGACTTTC	CASSHPPISGANVLTF	many	TRBJ2-6	TRBV6-1	-